This T cell receptor beta chain was sequenced in a study of early T cells in non-severe SARS-CoV-2 infection. Study-wide background: Chains were not paired, and sequencing was done on bulk RNA from unsorted whole blood.

At least ten counts were recorded for this clonotype. MiXCR, applied by TCRdb to the 5' RACE reads, yields one record per CDR3 protein. The table shows some 80,000 distinct CDR3 sequences, with more than 10% occurring only once. Germline V lookup: CDR1 SGHVS, CDR2 FQNEAQ. This CDR3 comprises 15 residues. The J segment lost 6 bases and the V segment lost 5 bases, leaving 11 bases of the junction unmatched. Sequenced material: whole blood, taken at baseline. The chain carries TRBV7-8 and TRBJ2-3; 7 bases are a match to TRBD2. The receptor was derived from an adult who was a healthcare worker with PCR-confirmed SARS-CoV-2 infection or an uninfected control (not recorded which). The donor label of this sample is uncertain. Here the CDR3 reads CASSPSTGGRDTQYF. CDR3 bases: TGTGCCAGCAGCCCTTCTACGGGAGGAAGGGATACGCAGTATTTT.